The TCR beta chain under discussion was sequenced for a study of T cells in tuberculosis. Study background: The T cells targeted glucose monomycolate, a mycobacterial lipid, via CD1B. Blood was taken before or within 7 days of anti-tuberculosis therapy. Findings and limits, study-wide: Active tuberculosis alpha repertoires lay closer to GMM-specific TCRs than controls'.

CDR1 is MNHNY, CDR2 SVGAGI, per germline (reference sequence). The CDR3 consists of 13 residues. Trimming removed 2 bases from V and 2 bases from J, with 7 bases in between. Note on this clone: What it binds is unknown.

The time point denotes: new active TB diagnosis, blood taken before or within 7 days of starting treatment. Each donor contributed about 110,000 T cells on average, unsorted. Clones were read by immunoSEQ multiplex PCR, and TCRdb kept only the in-frame ones, dropping some. The table has approximately 35,000 clones, 92% seen once. The gene calls are TRBV6-6 and TRBJ2-7, with D perhaps matching TRBD2 (6 bases). This receptor was identified in an adult with tuberculosis. Some clones in this sample may be carry-over from other donors' samples. Sequenced here: PBMCs, sampled at tuberculosis diagnosis. CDR3 sequence: CASSYGTPYEQYF. CDR3 nucleotides: TGTGCCAGCAGTTACGGGACTCCCTACGAGCAGTACTTC.